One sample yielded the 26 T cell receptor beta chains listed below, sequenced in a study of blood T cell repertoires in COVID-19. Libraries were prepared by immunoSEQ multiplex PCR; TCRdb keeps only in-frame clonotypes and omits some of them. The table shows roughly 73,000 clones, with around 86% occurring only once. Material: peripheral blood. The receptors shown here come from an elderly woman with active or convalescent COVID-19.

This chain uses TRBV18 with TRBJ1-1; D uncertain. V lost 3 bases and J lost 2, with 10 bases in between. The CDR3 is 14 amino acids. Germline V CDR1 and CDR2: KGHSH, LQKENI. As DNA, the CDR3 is TGTGCCAGCTCACCTCAGGCCGTTAACACTGAAGCTTTCTTT. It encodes CASSPQAVNTEAFF.

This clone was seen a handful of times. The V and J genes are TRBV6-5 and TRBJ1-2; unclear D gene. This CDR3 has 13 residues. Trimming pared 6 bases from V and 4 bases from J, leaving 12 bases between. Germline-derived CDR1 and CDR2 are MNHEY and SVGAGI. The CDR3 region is CASRANYIYGYTF. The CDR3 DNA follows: TGTGCCAGCAGGGCAAACTATATCTATGGCTACACCTTC.

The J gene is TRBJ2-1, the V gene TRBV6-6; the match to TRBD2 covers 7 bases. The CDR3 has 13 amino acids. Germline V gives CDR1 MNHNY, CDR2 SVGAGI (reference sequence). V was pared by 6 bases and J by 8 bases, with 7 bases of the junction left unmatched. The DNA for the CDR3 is TGTGCCAGCAGACCAACTAGCGTAGATGAGCAGTTCTTC. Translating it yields CASRPTSVDEQFF.

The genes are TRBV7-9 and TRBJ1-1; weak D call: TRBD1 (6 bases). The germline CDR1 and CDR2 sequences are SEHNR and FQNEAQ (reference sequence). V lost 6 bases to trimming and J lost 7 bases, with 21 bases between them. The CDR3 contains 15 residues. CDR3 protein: CASRRLRQGSYEAFF. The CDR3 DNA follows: TGTGCCAGCAGACGCCTTAGGCAGGGGAGTTATGAAGCTTTCTTT.

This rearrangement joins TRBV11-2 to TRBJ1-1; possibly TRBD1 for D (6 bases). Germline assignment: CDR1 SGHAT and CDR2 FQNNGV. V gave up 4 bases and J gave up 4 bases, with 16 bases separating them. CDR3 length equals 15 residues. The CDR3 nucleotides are TGTGCCAGCAGCTCGATCAGAGGGGGTAGCACTGAAGCTTTCTTT. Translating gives CASSSIRGGSTEAFF.

The CDR3 DNA sequence: TGTGCCAGCAGCCCGGACAGGCGAGGCGAGCAGTACTTC. Translated, it gives CASSPDRRGEQYF. The rearrangement uses TRBV12-3 or TRBV12-4 and TRBJ2-7, with 7 nucleotides matching TRBD1. Trimming removed 6 bases from V and 6 bases from J; junction bases left unmatched: 8. The CDR3 runs to 13 residues.

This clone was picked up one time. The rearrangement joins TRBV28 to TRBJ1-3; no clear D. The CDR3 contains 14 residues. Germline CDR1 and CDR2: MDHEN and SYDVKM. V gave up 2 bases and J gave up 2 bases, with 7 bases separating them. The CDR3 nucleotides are TGTGCCAGCAGTTTAACAGACACTGGAAACACCATATATTTT. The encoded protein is CASSLTDTGNTIYF.

The CDR3 DNA follows: TGTGCCAGCAGCAAATCGACTCGGGGGGGCAATGAGCAGTTCTTC. Translated, it gives CASSKSTRGGNEQFF. The genes are TRBV21-1 and TRBJ2-1; the D call in the table, TRBD2, was not verified against the DNA. TRBV21-1 is designated a pseudogene. The CDR3 consists of 15 residues.

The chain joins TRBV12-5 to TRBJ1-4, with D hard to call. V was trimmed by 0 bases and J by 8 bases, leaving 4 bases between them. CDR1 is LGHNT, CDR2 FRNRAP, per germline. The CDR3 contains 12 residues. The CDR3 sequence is CASGLVREKLFF. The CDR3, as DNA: TGTGCTAGTGGTTTGGTACGGGAAAAACTGTTTTTT.

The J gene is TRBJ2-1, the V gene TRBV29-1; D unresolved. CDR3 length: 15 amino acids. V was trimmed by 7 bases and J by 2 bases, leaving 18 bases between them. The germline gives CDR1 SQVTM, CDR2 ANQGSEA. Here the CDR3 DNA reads TGCAGCGCATTCACCGGCGCGCGGACCTACAATGAGCAGTTCTTC. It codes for CSAFTGARTYNEQFF.

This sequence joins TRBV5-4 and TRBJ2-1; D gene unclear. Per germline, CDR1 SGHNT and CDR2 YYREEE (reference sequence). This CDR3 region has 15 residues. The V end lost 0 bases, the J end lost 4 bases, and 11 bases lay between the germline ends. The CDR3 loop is CASSLGSSGYNEQFF. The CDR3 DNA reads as TGTGCCAGCAGCTTGGGTTCTAGTGGGTACAATGAGCAGTTCTTC.

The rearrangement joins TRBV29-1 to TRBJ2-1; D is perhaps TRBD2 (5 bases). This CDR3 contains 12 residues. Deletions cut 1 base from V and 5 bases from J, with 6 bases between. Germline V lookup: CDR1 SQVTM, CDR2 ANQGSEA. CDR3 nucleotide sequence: TGCAGCGTTGAAGTGACTAACAATGAGCAGTTCTTC. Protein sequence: CSVEVTNNEQFF.

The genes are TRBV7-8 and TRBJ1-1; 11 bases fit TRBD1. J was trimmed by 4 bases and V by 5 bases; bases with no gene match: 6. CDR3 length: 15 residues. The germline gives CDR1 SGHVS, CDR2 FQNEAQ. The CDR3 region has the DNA TGTGCCAGCAGCATCCGGGACAGGGGGACCACTGAAGCTTTCTTT. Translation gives CASSIRDRGTTEAFF.

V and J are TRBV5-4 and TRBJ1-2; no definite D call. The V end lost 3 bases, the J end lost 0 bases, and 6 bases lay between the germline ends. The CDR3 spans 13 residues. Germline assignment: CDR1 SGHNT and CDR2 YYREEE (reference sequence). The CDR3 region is CASSYDTNYGYTF. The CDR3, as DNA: TGTGCCAGCAGCTATGACACTAACTATGGCTACACCTTC.

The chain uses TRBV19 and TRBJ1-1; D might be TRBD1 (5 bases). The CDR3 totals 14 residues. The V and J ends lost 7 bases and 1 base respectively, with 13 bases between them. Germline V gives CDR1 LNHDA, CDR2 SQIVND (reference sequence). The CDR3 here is CASTLGVPNTEAFF. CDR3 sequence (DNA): TGTGCCAGTACCCTAGGGGTCCCGAACACTGAAGCTTTCTTT.

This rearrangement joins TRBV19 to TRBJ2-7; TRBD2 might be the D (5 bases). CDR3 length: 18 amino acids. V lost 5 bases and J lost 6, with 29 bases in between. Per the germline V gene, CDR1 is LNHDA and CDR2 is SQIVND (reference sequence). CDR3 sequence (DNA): TGTGCCAGTAGTGACGTAAAAATAGAATTCCTTGGGGAGCGCGAGCAGTACTTC. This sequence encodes CASSDVKIEFLGEREQYF. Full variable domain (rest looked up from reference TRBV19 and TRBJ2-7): DGGITQSPKYLFRKEGQNVTLSCEQNLNHDAMYWYRQDPGQGLRLIYYSQIVNDFQKGDIAEGYSVSREKKESFPLTVTSAQKNPTAFYLCASSDVKIEFLGEREQYFGPGTRLTVT.

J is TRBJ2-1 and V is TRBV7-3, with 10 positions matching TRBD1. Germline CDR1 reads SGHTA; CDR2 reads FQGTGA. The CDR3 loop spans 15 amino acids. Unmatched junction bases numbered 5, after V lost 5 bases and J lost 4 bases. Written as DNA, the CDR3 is TGTGCCAGCAGCCCAGAGGGACAGGGGTACAATGAGCAGTTCTTC. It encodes CASSPEGQGYNEQFF.

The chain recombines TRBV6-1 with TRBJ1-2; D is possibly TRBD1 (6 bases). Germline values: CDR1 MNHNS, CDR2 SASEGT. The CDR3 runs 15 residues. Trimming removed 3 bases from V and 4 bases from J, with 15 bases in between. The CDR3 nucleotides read TGTGCCAGCAGTGAGCGTTTCGGGGGGGCCTATGGCTACACCTTC. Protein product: CASSERFGGAYGYTF.

The CDR3 DNA reads TGTGCCAGTAGTATGGGACAGGGGGCAGATACGCAGTATTTT. Translating it yields CASSMGQGADTQYF. The chain joins TRBV19 to TRBJ2-3, with TRBD1 matching 11 bases. In germline, CDR1 is LNHDA, CDR2 SQIVND (reference sequence). CDR3 length: 14 residues. Trimming took 3 bases from V and 4 from J; bases not matched to a gene: 0.

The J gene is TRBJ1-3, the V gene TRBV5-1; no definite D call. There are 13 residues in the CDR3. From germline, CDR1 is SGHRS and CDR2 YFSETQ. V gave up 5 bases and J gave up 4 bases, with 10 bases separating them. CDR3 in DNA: TGCGCCAGCAGAGGCAGGTTAGGAAACACCATATATTTT. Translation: CASRGRLGNTIYF.

The CDR3 sequence: CAAAGQHFTGNTIYF. CDR3 DNA: TGTGCCGCTGCGGGACAGCACTTTACTGGAAACACCATATATTTT. J is TRBJ1-3 and V is TRBV28; TRBD1 matches 7 bases. Looked up from germline, CDR1 is MDHEN and CDR2 is SYDVKM. Trimming took 11 bases from V and 2 from J; bases not matched to a gene: 12. The CDR3 has 15 residues. The whole variable domain, remainder taken from reference TRBV28 and TRBJ1-3, is DVKVTQSSRYLVKRTGEKVFLECVQDMDHENMFWYRQDPGLGLRLIYFSYDVKMKEKGDIPEGYSVSREKKERFSLILESASTNQTSMYLCAAAGQHFTGNTIYFGEGSWLTVV.

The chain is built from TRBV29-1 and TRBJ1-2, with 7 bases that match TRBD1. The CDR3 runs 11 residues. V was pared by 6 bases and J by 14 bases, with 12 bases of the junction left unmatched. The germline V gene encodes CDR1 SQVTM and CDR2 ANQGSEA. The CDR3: CSVRTDRVDTF. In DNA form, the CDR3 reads TGCAGCGTGCGAACCGACAGGGTAGATACCTTC.

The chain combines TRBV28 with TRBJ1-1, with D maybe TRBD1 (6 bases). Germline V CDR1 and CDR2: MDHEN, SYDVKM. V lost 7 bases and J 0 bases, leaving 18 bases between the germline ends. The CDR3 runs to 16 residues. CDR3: CASNIQGTGMNTEAFF. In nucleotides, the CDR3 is TGTGCCAGCAATATTCAGGGGACGGGGATGAACACTGAAGCTTTCTTT.

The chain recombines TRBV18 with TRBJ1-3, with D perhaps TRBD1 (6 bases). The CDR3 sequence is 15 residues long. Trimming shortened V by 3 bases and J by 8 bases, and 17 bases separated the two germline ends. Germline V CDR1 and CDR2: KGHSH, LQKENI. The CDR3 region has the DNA TGTGCCAGCTCACCCCGGGCCAGCCCAGGGGACACCATATATTTT. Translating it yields CASSPRASPGDTIYF. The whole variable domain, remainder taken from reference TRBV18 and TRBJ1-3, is NAGVMQNPRHLVRRRGQEARLRCSPMKGHSHVYWYRQLPEEGLKFMVYLQKENIIDESGMPKERFSAEFPKEGPSILRIQQVVRGDSAAYFCASSPRASPGDTIYFGEGSWLTVV.

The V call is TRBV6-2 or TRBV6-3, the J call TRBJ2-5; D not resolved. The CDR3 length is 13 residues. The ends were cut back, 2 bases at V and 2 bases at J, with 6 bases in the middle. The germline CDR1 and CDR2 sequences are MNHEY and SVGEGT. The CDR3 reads CASSYTYQETQYF. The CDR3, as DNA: TGTGCCAGCAGTTACACCTATCAAGAGACCCAGTACTTC.

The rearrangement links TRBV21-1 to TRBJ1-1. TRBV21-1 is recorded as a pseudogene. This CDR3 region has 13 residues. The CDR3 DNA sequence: TGTGCCAGCAGCAGAGGAGAGAACACTGAAGCTTTCTTT. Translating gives CASSRGENTEAFF.